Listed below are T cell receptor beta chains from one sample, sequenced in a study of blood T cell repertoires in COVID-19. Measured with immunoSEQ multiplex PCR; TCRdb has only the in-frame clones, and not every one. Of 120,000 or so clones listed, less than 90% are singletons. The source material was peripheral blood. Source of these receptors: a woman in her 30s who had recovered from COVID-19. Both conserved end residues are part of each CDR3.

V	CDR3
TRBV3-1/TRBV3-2	CASSQSGAGETQYF
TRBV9	CASSGENYNSPLHF
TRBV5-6	CASSTGTGGHQPQHF
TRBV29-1	CSARTGHYEQYF
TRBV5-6	CASSPGVGNQPQHF
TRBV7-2	CASRRGTAVEQYF
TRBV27	CAGTPRASGATDTQYF
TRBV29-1	CSVGRDTYNEQFF
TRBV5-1	CASSLAGGEYSQHF
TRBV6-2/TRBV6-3	CASSRGLLDGYTF
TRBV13	CASSLGGHSSYEQYF
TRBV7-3	CASSLGPDYEQYF
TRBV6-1	CASSESARQPQHF
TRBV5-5	CASSYDPGESYEQYF
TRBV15	CATSQLHGAGGFYSNQPQHF
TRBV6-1	CASSGQGVSEQYF
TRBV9	CASSAASQAYEQYF
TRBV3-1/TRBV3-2	CASSRSERGAQETQYF
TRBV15	CATSSIVSSGRALGELFF
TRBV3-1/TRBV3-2	CASSLSGRPPYEQYF
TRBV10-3	CAISRDSGQETQYF
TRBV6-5	CASSHGTSGDDEQFF
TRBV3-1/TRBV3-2	CASSLPSGPYNEQFF
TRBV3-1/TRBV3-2	CASSLLSSTDTQYF
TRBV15	CATRPGQGVYEQYF